The clone carrying this T cell receptor (beta chain) was observed a few times. The data belong to a study of T cells in Graves' hyperthyroidism and ophthalmopathy. The CDR3 has 14 amino acids. In germline, CDR1 is SGHTA, CDR2 FQGNSA. The ends were cut back, 1 base at V and 4 bases at J, with 10 bases in the middle. Amplified regions were TCR beta CDR3 sequences from RNA transcripts. Primed by the HTBI set, a first-round RT-PCR was run on the TCR CDR3. MiXCR, run by TCRdb on the multiplex PCR reads, gives a single entry per CDR3 protein. The sample has around 690,000 distinct CDR3 sequences, approximately 15% seen once.

This chain links TRBV7-2 with TRBJ2-5; D gene uncertain. The sequencing sample was made of blood. The clonotype originates from a man aged 50 to 59 with Graves' hyperthyroidism. The CDR3 is CASSLVRWGETQYF. CDR3 DNA sequence: TGTGCCAGCAGCTTAGTGCGTTGGGGAGAGACCCAGTACTTC. The variable domain in full, with the rest retrieved from reference TRBV7-2 and TRBJ2-5, is GAGVSQSPSNKVTEKGKDVELRCDPISGHTALYWYRQSLGQGLEFLIYFQGNSAPDKSGLPSDRFSAERTGGSVSTLTIQRTQQEDSAVYLCASSLVRWGETQYFGPGTRLLVL.